This entry lists 27 T cell receptor beta chains sequenced from one sample in a study of breast tumors, draining lymph nodes, adjacent tissues (dated by TCRdb to the mid-2010s). Library construction relied on multiplex PCR. Sequencing was carried out with an Illumina HiSeq 2000. TCRdb's own reprocessing of the public reads used fastp at Q25 and MiXCR and kept productive beta chains. Each record represents a unique CDR3 protein, reported with the most common genes and DNA among its rows. Counted in this sample were roughly 14,000 distinct CDR3 sequences; around 47% of them appeared once. The leading ten clones occupy around 30% of the sample. The sequenced sample consisted of tumor-adjacent breast tissue. These receptors were obtained from a female donor with breast cancer. Some clones in this sample may be carry-over from other donors' samples.

Many counts were recorded for this clonotype. This may be a read error, as it is one base from a much larger clone. The chain is built from TRBV9 and TRBJ1-6, with D unclear. CDR1 and CDR2 (germline): SGDLS, YYNGEE. The CDR3 spans 15 residues. CDR3 sequence: CASSPKTFPHSPPHF. As DNA, the CDR3 is TGTGCCAGCAGCCCGAAGACATTTCCTCATTCACCCCCCCACTTT.

J is TRBJ2-7 and V is TRBV29-1; D possibly corresponds to TRBD1 (7 bases). The germline gives CDR1 SQVTM, CDR2 ANQGSEA. Trimming stripped 6 bases from V and 5 bases from J, with 17 bases between. The CDR3 covers 13 residues. CDR3 nucleotides: TGCAGCGTCCACTCCAGGGGGGCCCACGAGCAGTACTTC. This sequence encodes CSVHSRGAHEQYF.

In its sample, this clonotype ranks as medium-sized (0.01 to 0.1%). J is TRBJ2-3 and V is TRBV4-1; D gene ambiguous. V was clipped by 4 bases and J by 4 bases, with 6 bases between them. The CDR3 is made up of 12 amino acids. Germline CDR1 reads MGHRA; CDR2 reads YSYEKL. CDR3 DNA sequence: TGCGCCAGCAGCCTTCCATCAGATACGCAGTATTTT. It encodes CASSLPSDTQYF.

This clonotype came up a few times. This chain connects TRBV20-1 to TRBJ2-3; 12 nucleotides match TRBD2. The CDR3 has 15 residues. Germline lookup yields CDR1 DFQATT and CDR2 SNEGSKA (reference sequence). V trimming: 4 bases; J trimming: 6 bases; junction bases outside the gene matches: 8. The DNA for the CDR3 is TGCAGTGCTATGTGGACTAGCGGGATGGGGGATACGCAGTATTTT. Its translation is CSAMWTSGMGDTQYF.

On this clonotype: In this CDR3 the conserved last residue, phenylalanine or tryptophan, is missing, so a read error is likely. Because the CDR3's place on the DNA is in doubt, the DNA is left out and the CDR3 is given as listed by TCRdb. J is TRBJ2-1 and V is TRBV9; the listed D gene, TRBD2, was not tested against the DNA. Germline V gene lookup returns CDR1 SGDLS and CDR2 YYNGEE. The CDR3 totals 13 residues, both ends included. The CDR3 is CASSVRGGDEQLS.

This clonotype has a count of ten or more. CDR3 region: CASSIVAGPHNEQFF. CDR3 coding DNA: TGTGCCAGTAGTATCGTGGCGGGCCCCCACAATGAGCAGTTCTTC. The chain uses TRBV19 and TRBJ2-1; tentative D call: TRBD2 (5 bases). Per germline, CDR1 LNHDA and CDR2 SQIVND (reference sequence). V shed 3 bases and J shed 5 bases, with 14 bases lying between them. This CDR3 region has 15 residues.

This chain uses TRBV12-3 or TRBV12-4 with TRBJ2-7; the match to TRBD1 covers 10 bases. The length of the CDR3 is 15 residues. V trimming: 6 bases; J trimming: 1 base; junction bases outside the gene matches: 6. This chain's CDR3 is CASSARQGASYEQYF. CDR3 DNA: TGTGCCAGCAGCGCCCGACAGGGGGCATCCTACGAGCAGTACTTC.

This clonotype was seen ten or more times. V gene TRBV6-4 combines with J gene TRBJ2-1, with 9 bases matching TRBD1. Germline loops: CDR1 MRHNA, CDR2 SNTAGT. Unmatched junction bases numbered 1, after V lost 2 bases and J lost 2 bases. The CDR3 consists of 15 residues. The CDR3 DNA follows: TGTGCCAGCAGTGACGGGACAGGGACCTACAATGAGCAGTTCTTC. The encoded protein is CASSDGTGTYNEQFF.

The rearrangement joins TRBV5-1 to TRBJ2-7, with D perhaps TRBD2 (6 bases). V was clipped by 0 bases and J by 0 bases, with 7 bases between them. The CDR3 loop spans 14 amino acids. Germline-derived CDR1 and CDR2 are SGHRS and YFSETQ. The CDR3 loop reads CASSLGGNSYEQYF. The CDR3 nucleotides are TGCGCCAGCAGCTTGGGCGGGAACTCCTACGAGCAGTACTTC.

The table lists this clonotype with many counts. At one boundary the junction diverges from the germline segment, which might be a read error. The chain combines TRBV7-9 with TRBJ1-2, with D possibly being TRBD1 (5 bases). The CDR3 is made up of 15 amino acids. The V gene's germline CDR1 is SEHNR and CDR2 FQNEAQ (reference sequence). This CDR3 reads CSTLILGREGYGYPF. CDR3 bases: TGCTCCACCCTGATATTGGGCAGGGAGGGGTATGGCTACCCCTTC. Full variable domain (outside the CDR3, taken from reference TRBV7-9 and TRBJ1-2): DTGVSQNPRHKITKRGQNVTFRCDPISEHNRLYWYRQTLGQGPEFLTYFQNEAQLEKSRLLSDRFSAERPKGSFSTLEIQRTEQGDSAMYLCSTLILGREGYGYPFGSGTRLTVV.

The chain recombines TRBV4-2 with TRBJ2-7; TRBD2 aligns across 10 bases. This CDR3 has 14 residues. V lost 1 base to trimming and J lost 3 bases; unmatched junction nucleotides: 0. CDR1 is LGHNA, CDR2 YNFKEQ, per germline. The CDR3: CASSQGTSGYEQYF. The CDR3 region has the DNA TGTGCCAGCAGCCAAGGGACTAGCGGCTACGAGCAGTACTTC.

This clonotype was detected ten times or more. This sequence joins TRBV7-3 and TRBJ2-3, with 7 bases aligning to TRBD2. Germline V lookup: CDR1 SGHTA, CDR2 FQGTGA. The CDR3 totals 14 residues. The V and J ends lost 1 base and 4 bases, in that order; junction bases with no gene match: 2. The CDR3, as DNA: TGTGCCAGCAGCTTAAGGGGGGGGGCAGATACGCAGTATTTT. It specifies CASSLRGGADTQYF.

This clonotype is classed as medium-sized (0.01 to 0.1%). V is TRBV14 and J is TRBJ1-3; D remains unclear. The germline V and J ends were trimmed by 0 bases and 0 bases, with 15 bases remaining between them. Germline CDR1 reads SGHDN; CDR2 reads FVKESK. This CDR3 has 18 amino acids. CDR3: CASSQEGGGVHSGNTIYF. The CDR3, as DNA: TGTGCCAGCAGCCAAGAAGGAGGCGGGGTCCACTCTGGAAACACCATATATTTT.

This chain links TRBV5-4 with TRBJ2-1; 8 bases match TRBD1. The CDR3 covers 13 residues. V shed 4 bases, J shed 5 bases, and the junction held 2 bases outside the gene matches. Germline V CDR1 and CDR2: SGHNT, YYREEE (reference sequence). The DNA of the CDR3 is TGTGCCAGCAGCCTGGACAGGGACAATGAGCAGTTCTTC. This translates into CASSLDRDNEQFF.

V gene TRBV7-8 combines with J gene TRBJ2-1; 9 nucleotides line up with TRBD2. The CDR3 extends over 14 amino acids. From germline, CDR1 is SGHVS and CDR2 FQNEAQ. V trimming: 1 base; J trimming: 6 bases; junction bases outside the gene matches: 1. The CDR3 spells CASSLGGRGNEQFF. The DNA for the CDR3 is TGTGCCAGCAGCTTAGGCGGGAGGGGCAATGAGCAGTTCTTC.

The CDR3 loop is CSARPDRRANTGELFF. DNA of the CDR3: TGCAGTGCTAGACCCGATAGGAGGGCCAACACCGGGGAGCTGTTTTTT. The J gene is TRBJ2-2, the V gene TRBV20-1, with D perhaps matching TRBD2 (6 bases). With 2 bases removed from V and 2 bases from J, the gap between germline ends came to 15 bases. From germline, CDR1 is DFQATT and CDR2 SNEGSKA (reference sequence). The CDR3 covers 16 residues.

This chain links TRBV6-5 with TRBJ1-5; no clear D. Trimming stripped 0 bases from V and 9 bases from J, with 15 bases between. This CDR3 has 15 residues. Germline V CDR1 and CDR2: MNHEY, SVGAGI. In DNA form, the CDR3 reads TGTGCCAGCAGTTACTCAGGCATCGATAGATGGCCCCAGCATTTT. Protein: CASSYSGIDRWPQHF.

The rearrangement links TRBV20-1 to TRBJ1-5, with D tentatively TRBD1 (5 bases). The CDR3 length is 12 residues. Germline CDR1 is DFQATT and CDR2 is SNEGSKA (reference sequence). V gave up 2 bases and J gave up 6 bases, with 8 bases separating them. CDR3 nucleotide sequence: TGCAGTGCTAGAAAAGGGGTTCAGCCCCAGCATTTT. This gives the protein CSARKGVQPQHF.

This clonotype was found many times. This chain joins TRBV6-1 and TRBJ2-5; no reliable D call. In germline, CDR1 is MNHNS, CDR2 SASEGT. V gave up 3 bases and J gave up 0 bases, with 11 bases separating them. CDR3 length: 15 amino acids. In DNA, the CDR3 is TGTGCCAGCAGTGATCTGTCAGTCTACCAAGAGACCCAGTACTTC. Its translation is CASSDLSVYQETQYF.

V is TRBV4-1 and J is TRBJ2-1; no reliable D call. V was cut by 0 bases and J by 10 bases, with 7 bases left in between. The germline gives CDR1 MGHRA, CDR2 YSYEKL. The CDR3 loop spans 12 amino acids. The CDR3 sequence: CASSQDPDEQFF. The CDR3 nucleotides are TGCGCCAGCAGCCAAGATCCGGACGAGCAGTTCTTC.

This clonotype was seen at least ten times. The chain has TRBV28 and TRBJ2-3, with 9 bases that match TRBD2. Germline CDR1 reads MDHEN; CDR2 reads SYDVKM. Trimming at V came to 6 bases and at J to 2 bases, leaving 12 bases not matched to a gene. The CDR3 totals 17 residues. The CDR3 reads CASREGASGIHTDTQYF. The CDR3 DNA reads TGTGCCAGCAGAGAGGGGGCTAGCGGGATACACACAGATACGCAGTATTTT.

V gene TRBV20-1 combines with J gene TRBJ2-3; D ambiguous. Germline V gene sequence: CDR1 DFQATT, CDR2 SNEGSKA (reference sequence). This CDR3 contains 14 residues. With 0 bases removed from V and 8 bases from J, the gap between germline ends came to 15 bases. CDR3 sequence reads: CSARDLVWVSTQYF. CDR3 coding DNA: TGCAGTGCTAGAGATCTGGTATGGGTCAGTACGCAGTATTTT.

This clonotype was seen ten or more times. It may be a read error: a sequence one base away is much more abundant. The chain carries TRBV6-5 and TRBJ2-7; 7 bases map to TRBD2. The CDR3 is 14 amino acids. Germline values: CDR1 MNHEY, CDR2 SVGAGI. The ends lost 5 bases at V and 5 bases at J; junction bases unmatched: 9. CDR3 sequence (DNA): TGTGCCAGCAGTCACTACGGGAGGTTGCACGAGCAGTACTTC. Translation gives CASSHYGRLHEQYF.

J is TRBJ2-1 and V is TRBV9; 8 bases are shared with TRBD1. The CDR3 consists of 15 residues. Per the germline V gene, CDR1 is SGDLS and CDR2 is YYNGEE. Unmatched junction bases numbered 6, after V lost 6 bases and J lost 1 base. The CDR3 DNA is TGTGCCAGCACTCCAGGGGGCGCATCCTACAATGAGCAGTTCTTC. This translates into CASTPGGASYNEQFF.

With regard to this clonotype: The junction shows a germline mismatch at one end, possibly a read error. V gene TRBV10-1 combines with J gene TRBJ2-4; 7 bases line up with TRBD1. Germline values: CDR1 WNHNN, CDR2 SYGVQD (reference sequence). This CDR3 contains 16 residues. This CDR3 is CAGRISTGVAKNIQYF. Here the CDR3 DNA reads TGCGCCGGCAGGATTTCAACAGGGGTAGCCAAAAACATTCAGTACTTC.

The genes are TRBV12-1 and TRBJ2-4; the table's D call, TRBD1, has no DNA check behind it. TRBV12-1 is given as a pseudogene. CDR3 length: 17 amino acids. CDR3 amino acids: CASSLTRTTNTKNIQYF. DNA of the CDR3: TGTGCCAGCAGCTTGACGCGGACAACGAATACCAAAAACATTCAGTACTTC.

The chain carries TRBV2 and TRBJ2-1; tentatively, D is TRBD2 (5 bases). This CDR3 has 15 amino acids. Germline V lookup: CDR1 SNHLY, CDR2 FYNNEI. Here the CDR3 DNA reads TGTGCTAGCTGTGGACTGCTCAGCTCCTACAATGAGCAGTTCTTC. Translating gives CASCGLLSSYNEQFF. Full variable domain (remainder filled in from reference TRBV2 and TRBJ2-1): EPEVTQTPSHQVTQMGQEVILRCVPISNHLYFYWYRQILGQKVEFLVSFYNNEISEKSEIFDDQFSVERPDGSNFTLKIRSTKLEDSAMYFCASCGLLSSYNEQFFGPGTRLTVL.